Listed below are T cell receptor beta chains from one sample, sequenced in a study of beta chain features in type 1 diabetes. Using immunoSEQ multiplex PCR, the repertoire was profiled, and TCRdb retains in-frame clones only, with some absent. The profile covers 200,000 to 300,000 clones, with about 63% appearing a single time and roughly 0.048% taken by the ten largest. The sequenced material came from naive CD4+ T cells from blood. These receptors all come from a man aged 30-40 years in good health. The conserved cysteine and the conserved F or W are not part of the CDR3 here.

V: TRBV9
CDR3: ASSVTGDGGIWGYNEQF

V: TRBV29-1
CDR3: SVEVGYNYGYT

V: TRBV28
CDR3: ASTSGQGAPDEQF

V: TRBV25-1
CDR3: ASSDPTGGQETQY

V: TRBV9
CDR3: ASSVVAGAATGELF

V: TRBV20-1
CDR3: SARAKTQY

V: TRBV30
CDR3: AWRIAGTDTQY

V: TRBV6-4
CDR3: ASSPDRATDTQY

V: TRBV10-3
CDR3: AIKEDTEAF

V: TRBV18
CDR3: ASSPLTGYTGELF

V: TRBV15
CDR3: ATSREFRGSRGEQF